These T cell receptor beta chains were read from a single sample in a study of blood T cell repertoires in COVID-19. Generated by immunoSEQ multiplex PCR, the TCRdb table keeps only in-frame clones and is missing some. Of about 170,000 clones listed, under 90% were seen once; the top ten hold roughly 2%. Source material: peripheral blood. Receptors were obtained from a woman at least 80 years old with acute or convalescent COVID-19. CDR3s include the opening cysteine and the closing phenylalanine or tryptophan. Each record gives: J gene, V gene, D gene, clone size, CDR3 DNA, CDR3 protein. D genes are given only for firm matches. Clone size is not always given. Where it is, it says once, few, many or a class for expanded clones.

J gene: TRBJ1-1
V gene: TRBV12-3/TRBV12-4
D gene: -
clone size: -
CDR3 DNA: TGTGCCAGCAGTTTAACTGAGAACACTGAAGCTTTCTTT
CDR3 protein: CASSLTENTEAFF

J gene: TRBJ1-3
V gene: TRBV7-9
D gene: -
clone size: once
CDR3 DNA: TGTGCCAGCAGCTTAGCAGGGCCCGGGGGACGAAACACCATATATTTT
CDR3 protein: CASSLAGPGGRNTIYF

J gene: TRBJ2-2
V gene: TRBV7-3
D gene: TRBD2
clone size: -
CDR3 DNA: TGTGCCAGCAGCCCGCGGGGGGAAAACACCGGGGAGCTGTTTTTT
CDR3 protein: CASSPRGENTGELFF

J gene: TRBJ1-2
V gene: TRBV12-3/TRBV12-4
D gene: -
clone size: -
CDR3 DNA: TGTGCCAGCAGCCAATCCGACATAAGGTCCTACACCTTC
CDR3 protein: CASSQSDIRSYTF

J gene: TRBJ1-1
V gene: TRBV6-2/TRBV6-3
D gene: TRBD1
clone size: -
CDR3 DNA: TGTGCCAGCAGTTACCTGGCAGGGGGGAACACTGAAGCTTTCTTT
CDR3 protein: CASSYLAGGNTEAFF

J gene: TRBJ1-2
V gene: TRBV7-2
D gene: TRBD1
clone size: -
CDR3 DNA: TGTGCCAGCAGCTTAGGTGACAGGGGGATCTATGGCTACACCTTC
CDR3 protein: CASSLGDRGIYGYTF

J gene: TRBJ2-5
V gene: TRBV29-1
D gene: TRBD1
clone size: -
CDR3 DNA: TGCAGCGTAAGACAGGGCCAGGAGACCCAGTACTTC
CDR3 protein: CSVRQGQETQYF

J gene: TRBJ2-3
V gene: TRBV2
D gene: -
clone size: -
CDR3 DNA: TGTGCCAGCAGTGGGGGCAGGGGATTTGCAGATACGCAGTATTTT
CDR3 protein: CASSGGRGFADTQYF

J gene: TRBJ2-7
V gene: TRBV20-1
D gene: TRBD2
clone size: -
CDR3 DNA: TGCAGTGCTAGTCTACTAGCGGGGGCCTACGAGCAGTACTTC
CDR3 protein: CSASLLAGAYEQYF

J gene: TRBJ1-2
V gene: TRBV2
D gene: -
clone size: -
CDR3 DNA: TGTGCCAGCAGTACCTATTCTAACTATGGCTACACCTTC
CDR3 protein: CASSTYSNYGYTF

J gene: TRBJ2-5
V gene: TRBV5-6
D gene: TRBD2
clone size: -
CDR3 DNA: TGTGCCAGCAGCTTGGAGCGGGGTCAAGAGACCCAGTACTTC
CDR3 protein: CASSLERGQETQYF

J gene: TRBJ1-1
V gene: TRBV2
D gene: -
clone size: -
CDR3 DNA: TGTGCCAGCCGGGTAGGGGTAGCTGGTGAAGCTTTCTTT
CDR3 protein: CASRVGVAGEAFF

J gene: TRBJ2-2
V gene: TRBV11-2
D gene: -
clone size: once
CDR3 DNA: TGTGCCAGCAGCTTACAGGGGTTCACCGGGGAGCTGTTTTTT
CDR3 protein: CASSLQGFTGELFF

J gene: TRBJ2-7
V gene: TRBV28
D gene: TRBD2
clone size: -
CDR3 DNA: TGTGCCAGCAGTCCTTCCGGGGGAGCGGGGCCTCACGAGCAGTACTTC
CDR3 protein: CASSPSGGAGPHEQYF

J gene: TRBJ2-7
V gene: TRBV6-6
D gene: TRBD1
clone size: few
CDR3 DNA: TGTGCCAGCAGTACCGCGACAGGGTACGAGCAGTACTTC
CDR3 protein: CASSTATGYEQYF

J gene: TRBJ1-4
V gene: TRBV2
D gene: -
clone size: -
CDR3 DNA: TGTGCCAGCAGTGAACAGGGGCATGAAAAACTGTTTTTT
CDR3 protein: CASSEQGHEKLFF

J gene: TRBJ2-1
V gene: TRBV9
D gene: TRBD2
clone size: -
CDR3 DNA: TGTGCCAGCAGCGTAGCGGGAGGGCCTTCCGGTGAGCAGTTCTTC
CDR3 protein: CASSVAGGPSGEQFF

J gene: TRBJ2-1
V gene: TRBV5-4
D gene: TRBD2
clone size: -
CDR3 DNA: TGTGCCAGCAGCTGGGGGGGAAGCGGCTTATACAATGAGCAGTTCTTC
CDR3 protein: CASSWGGSGLYNEQFF

J gene: TRBJ1-1
V gene: TRBV12-3/TRBV12-4
D gene: TRBD1
clone size: -
CDR3 DNA: TGTGCCAGCAAACGGACAGGGGGAGCTGAAGCTTTCTTT
CDR3 protein: CASKRTGGAEAFF

J gene: TRBJ1-4
V gene: TRBV9
D gene: -
clone size: -
CDR3 DNA: TGTGCCAGCAGCGTAGCTGGAGGGGTCTTTGGGGAAAAACTGTTTTTT
CDR3 protein: CASSVAGGVFGEKLFF

J gene: TRBJ1-1
V gene: TRBV5-1
D gene: -
clone size: -
CDR3 DNA: TGCGCCAGCAGCTTGGATCCCCGGGGCACTGAAGCTTTCTTT
CDR3 protein: CASSLDPRGTEAFF

J gene: TRBJ1-1
V gene: TRBV3-1/TRBV3-2
D gene: -
clone size: -
CDR3 DNA: TGTGCCAGCAGCCAAGTAGGGGCGAACACTGAAGCTTTCTTT
CDR3 protein: CASSQVGANTEAFF

J gene: TRBJ2-7
V gene: TRBV5-1
D gene: TRBD1
clone size: -
CDR3 DNA: TGCGCCAGCAGCTTACTGGGGATTCCGGGACAGGGACACGAGCAGTACTTC
CDR3 protein: CASSLLGIPGQGHEQYF

J gene: TRBJ2-3
V gene: TRBV15
D gene: TRBD1
clone size: -
CDR3 DNA: TGTGCCACCAGCTCGGACAGGGGAAGGACAGATACGCAGTATTTT
CDR3 protein: CATSSDRGRTDTQYF